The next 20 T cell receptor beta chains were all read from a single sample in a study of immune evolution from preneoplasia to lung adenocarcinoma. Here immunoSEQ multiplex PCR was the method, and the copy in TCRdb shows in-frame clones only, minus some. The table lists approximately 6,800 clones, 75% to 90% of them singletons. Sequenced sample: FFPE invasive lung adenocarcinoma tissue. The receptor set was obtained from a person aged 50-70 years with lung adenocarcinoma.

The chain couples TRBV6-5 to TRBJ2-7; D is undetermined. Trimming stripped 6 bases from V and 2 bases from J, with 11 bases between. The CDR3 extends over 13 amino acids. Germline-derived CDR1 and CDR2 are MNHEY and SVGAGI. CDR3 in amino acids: CASSPLKAYEQYF. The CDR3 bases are TGTGCCAGCAGCCCCCTTAAGGCCTACGAGCAGTACTTC.

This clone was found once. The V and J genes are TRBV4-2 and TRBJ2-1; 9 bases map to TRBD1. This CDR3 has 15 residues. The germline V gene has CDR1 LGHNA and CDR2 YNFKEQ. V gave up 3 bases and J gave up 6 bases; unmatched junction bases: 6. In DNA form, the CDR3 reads TGTGCCAGCAGCCACCGGGACAGGGAAGGCAATGAGCAGTTCTTC. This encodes CASSHRDREGNEQFF.

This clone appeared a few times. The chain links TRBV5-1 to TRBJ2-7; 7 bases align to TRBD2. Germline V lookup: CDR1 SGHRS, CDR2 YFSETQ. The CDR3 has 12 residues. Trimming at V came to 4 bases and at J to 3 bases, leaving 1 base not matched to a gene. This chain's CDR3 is CASSGGGYEQYF. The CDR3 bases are TGCGCCAGCAGCGGGGGGGGCTACGAGCAGTACTTC.

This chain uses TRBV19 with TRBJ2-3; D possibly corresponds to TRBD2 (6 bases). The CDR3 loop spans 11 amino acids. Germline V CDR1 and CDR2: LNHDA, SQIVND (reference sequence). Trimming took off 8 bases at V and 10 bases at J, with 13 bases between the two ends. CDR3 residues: CASSSGDPQYF. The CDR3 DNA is TGTGCCAGTTCCTCGGGGGATCCGCAGTATTTT.

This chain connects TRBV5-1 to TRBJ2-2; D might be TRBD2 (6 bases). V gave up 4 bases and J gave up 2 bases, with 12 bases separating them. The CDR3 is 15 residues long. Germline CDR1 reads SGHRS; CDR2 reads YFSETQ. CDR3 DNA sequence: TGCGCCAGCAGCGCGGGACGGCTCAACACCGGGGAGCTGTTTTTT. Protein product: CASSAGRLNTGELFF.

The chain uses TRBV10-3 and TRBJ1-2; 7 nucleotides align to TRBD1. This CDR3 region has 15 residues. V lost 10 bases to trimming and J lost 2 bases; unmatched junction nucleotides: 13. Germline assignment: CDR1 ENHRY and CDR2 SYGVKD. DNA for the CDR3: TGTGCCACCGCCCCCAGCGGACAGGTGAACTATGGCTACACCTTC. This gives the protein CATAPSGQVNYGYTF.

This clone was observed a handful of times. The CDR3 spells CASSQDGDRVSYEQYF. DNA of the CDR3: TGTGCCAGCAGCCAAGATGGGGACAGGGTCTCCTACGAGCAGTACTTC. The V gene is TRBV4-2, the J gene TRBJ2-7, with 9 bases fitting TRBD1. CDR1 and CDR2 (germline): LGHNA, YNFKEQ. V trimming: 0 bases; J trimming: 0 bases; junction bases outside the gene matches: 3. CDR3 size: 16 residues.

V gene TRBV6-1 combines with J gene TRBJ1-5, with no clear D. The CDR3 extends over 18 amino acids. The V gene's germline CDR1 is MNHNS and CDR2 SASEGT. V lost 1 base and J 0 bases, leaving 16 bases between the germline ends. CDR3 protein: CASSEGSRQASSNQPQHF. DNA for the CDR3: TGTGCCAGCAGTGAAGGAAGTAGGCAGGCGAGTAGCAATCAGCCCCAGCATTTT.

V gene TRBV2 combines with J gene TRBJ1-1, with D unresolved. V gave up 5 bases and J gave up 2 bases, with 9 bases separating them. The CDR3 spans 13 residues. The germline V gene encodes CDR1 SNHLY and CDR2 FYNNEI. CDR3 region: CASSNTVNTEAFF. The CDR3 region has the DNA TGTGCCAGCAGTAATACCGTTAACACTGAAGCTTTCTTT.

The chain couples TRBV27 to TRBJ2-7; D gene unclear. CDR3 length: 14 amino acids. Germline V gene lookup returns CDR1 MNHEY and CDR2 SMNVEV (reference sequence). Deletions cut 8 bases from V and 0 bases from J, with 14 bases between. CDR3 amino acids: CASRPAPNSYEQYF. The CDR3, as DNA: TGTGCCAGCCGTCCTGCCCCAAACTCCTACGAGCAGTACTTC.

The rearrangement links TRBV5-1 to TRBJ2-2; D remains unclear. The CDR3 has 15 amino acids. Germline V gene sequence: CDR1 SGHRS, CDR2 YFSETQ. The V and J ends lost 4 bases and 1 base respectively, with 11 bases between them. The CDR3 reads CASSLLGRNTGELFF. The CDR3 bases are TGCGCCAGCAGCCTGCTGGGCAGGAACACCGGGGAGCTGTTTTTT.

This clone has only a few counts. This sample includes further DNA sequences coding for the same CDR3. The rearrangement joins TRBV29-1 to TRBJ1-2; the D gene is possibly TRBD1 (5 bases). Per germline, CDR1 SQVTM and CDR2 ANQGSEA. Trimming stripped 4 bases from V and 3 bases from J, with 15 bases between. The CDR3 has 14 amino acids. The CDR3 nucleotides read TGCAGCGTTGGGGGGGATTTTATGGACTATGGCTACACCTTC. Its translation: CSVGGDFMDYGYTF.

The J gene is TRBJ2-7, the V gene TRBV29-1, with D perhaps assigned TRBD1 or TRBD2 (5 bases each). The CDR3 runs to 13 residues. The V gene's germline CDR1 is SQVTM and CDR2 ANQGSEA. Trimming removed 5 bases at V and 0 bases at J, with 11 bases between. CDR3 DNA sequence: TGCAGCGTTTTTGCAGGGAGCTCCTACGAGCAGTACTTC. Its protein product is CSVFAGSSYEQYF.

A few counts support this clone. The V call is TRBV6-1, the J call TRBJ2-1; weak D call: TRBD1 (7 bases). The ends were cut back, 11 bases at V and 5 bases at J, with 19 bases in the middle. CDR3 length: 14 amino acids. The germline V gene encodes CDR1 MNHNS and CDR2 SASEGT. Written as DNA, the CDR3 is TGTGCCGGAGACCCAGGGGGAGGTCACAATGAGCAGTTCTTC. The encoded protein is CAGDPGGGHNEQFF.

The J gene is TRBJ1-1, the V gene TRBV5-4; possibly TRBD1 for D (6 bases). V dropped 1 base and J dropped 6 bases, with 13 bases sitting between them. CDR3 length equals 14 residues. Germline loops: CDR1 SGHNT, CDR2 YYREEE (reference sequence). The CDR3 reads CASSLPGASAEAFF. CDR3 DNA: TGTGCCAGCAGCTTGCCGGGGGCATCTGCTGAAGCTTTCTTT.

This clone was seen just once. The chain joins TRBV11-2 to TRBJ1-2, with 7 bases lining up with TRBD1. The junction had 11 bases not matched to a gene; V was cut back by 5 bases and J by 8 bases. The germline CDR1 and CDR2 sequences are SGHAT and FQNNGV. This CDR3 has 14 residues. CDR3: CASSLTGEYRGYTF. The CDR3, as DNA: TGTGCCAGCAGCCTCACAGGGGAGTACAGAGGCTACACCTTC.

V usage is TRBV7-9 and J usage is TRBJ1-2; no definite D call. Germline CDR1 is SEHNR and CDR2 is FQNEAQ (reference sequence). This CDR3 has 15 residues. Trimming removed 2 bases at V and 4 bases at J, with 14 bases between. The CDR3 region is CASSLISANFYGYTF. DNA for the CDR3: TGTGCCAGCAGCTTAATTTCTGCTAATTTCTATGGCTACACCTTC.

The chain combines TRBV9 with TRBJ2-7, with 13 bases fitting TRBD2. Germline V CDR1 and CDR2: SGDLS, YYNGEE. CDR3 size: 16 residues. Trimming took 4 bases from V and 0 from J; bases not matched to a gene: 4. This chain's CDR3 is CASSLGLAGPSYEQYF. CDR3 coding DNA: TGTGCCAGCAGCCTGGGACTAGCGGGACCCTCCTACGAGCAGTACTTC.

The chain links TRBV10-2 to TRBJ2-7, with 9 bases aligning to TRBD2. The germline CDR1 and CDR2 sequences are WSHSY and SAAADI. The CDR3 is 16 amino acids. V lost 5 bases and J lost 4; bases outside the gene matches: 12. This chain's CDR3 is CASSPYGTSRSYEQYF. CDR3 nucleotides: TGCGCCAGCAGTCCATATGGGACTAGCCGATCATACGAGCAGTACTTC.

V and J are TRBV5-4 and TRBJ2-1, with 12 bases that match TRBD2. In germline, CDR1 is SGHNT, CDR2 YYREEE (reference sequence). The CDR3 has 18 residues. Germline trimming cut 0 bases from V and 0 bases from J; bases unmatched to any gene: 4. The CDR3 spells CASSLELAGGPSYNEQFF. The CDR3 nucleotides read TGTGCCAGCAGCTTGGAACTAGCGGGAGGCCCCTCCTACAATGAGCAGTTCTTC. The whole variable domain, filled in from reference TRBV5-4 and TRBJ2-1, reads ETGVTQSPTHLIKTRGQQVTLRCSSQSGHNTVSWYQQALGQGPQFIFQYYREEENGRGNFPPRFSGLQFPNYSSELNVNALELDDSALYLCASSLELAGGPSYNEQFFGPGTRLTVL.